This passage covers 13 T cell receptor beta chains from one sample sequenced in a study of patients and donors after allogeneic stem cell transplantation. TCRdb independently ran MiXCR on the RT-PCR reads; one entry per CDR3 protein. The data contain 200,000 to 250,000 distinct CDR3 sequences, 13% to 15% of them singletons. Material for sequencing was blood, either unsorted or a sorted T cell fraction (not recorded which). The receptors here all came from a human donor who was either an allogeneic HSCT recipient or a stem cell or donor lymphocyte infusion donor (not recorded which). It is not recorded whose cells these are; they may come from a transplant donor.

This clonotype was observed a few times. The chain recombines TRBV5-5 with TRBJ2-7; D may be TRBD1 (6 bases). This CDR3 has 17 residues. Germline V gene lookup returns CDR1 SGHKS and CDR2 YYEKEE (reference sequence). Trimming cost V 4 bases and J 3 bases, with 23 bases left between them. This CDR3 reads CASSPGVGRGRHYEQYF. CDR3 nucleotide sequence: TGTGCCAGCAGCCCAGGAGTGGGCAGGGGACGTCACTACGAGCAGTACTTC. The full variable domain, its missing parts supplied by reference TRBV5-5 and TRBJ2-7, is DAGVTQSPTHLIKTRGQQVTLRCSPISGHKSVSWYQQVLGQGPQFIFQYYEKEERGRGNFPDRFSARQFPNYSSELNVNALLLGDSALYLCASSPGVGRGRHYEQYFGPGTRLTVT.

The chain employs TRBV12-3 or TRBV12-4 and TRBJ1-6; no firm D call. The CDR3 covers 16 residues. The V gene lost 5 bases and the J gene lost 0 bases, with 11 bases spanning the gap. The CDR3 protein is CASSAYSSSYNSPLHF. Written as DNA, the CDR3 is TGTGCCAGCAGTGCCTACTCAAGCTCCTATAATTCACCCCTCCACTTT.

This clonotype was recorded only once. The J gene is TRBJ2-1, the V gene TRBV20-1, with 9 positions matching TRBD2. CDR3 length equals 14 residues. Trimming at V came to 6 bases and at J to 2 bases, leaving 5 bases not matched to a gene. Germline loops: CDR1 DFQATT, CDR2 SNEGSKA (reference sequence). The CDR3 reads CSAQEREAYNEQFF. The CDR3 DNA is TGCAGTGCCCAGGAGCGGGAGGCCTACAATGAGCAGTTCTTC.

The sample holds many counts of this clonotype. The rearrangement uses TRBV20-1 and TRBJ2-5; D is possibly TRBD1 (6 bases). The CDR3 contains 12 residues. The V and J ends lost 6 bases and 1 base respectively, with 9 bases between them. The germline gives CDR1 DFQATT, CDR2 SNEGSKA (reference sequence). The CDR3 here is CSAPDSQETQYF. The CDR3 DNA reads TGCAGTGCACCGGACAGCCAAGAGACCCAGTACTTC.

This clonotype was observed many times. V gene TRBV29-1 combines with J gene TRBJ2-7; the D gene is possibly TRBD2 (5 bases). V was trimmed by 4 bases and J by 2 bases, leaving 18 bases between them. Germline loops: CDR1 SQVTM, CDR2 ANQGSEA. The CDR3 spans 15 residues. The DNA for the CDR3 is TGCAGCGTTGCGGGATGGACGCTGGGCCCCTACGAGCAGTACTTC. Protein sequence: CSVAGWTLGPYEQYF.

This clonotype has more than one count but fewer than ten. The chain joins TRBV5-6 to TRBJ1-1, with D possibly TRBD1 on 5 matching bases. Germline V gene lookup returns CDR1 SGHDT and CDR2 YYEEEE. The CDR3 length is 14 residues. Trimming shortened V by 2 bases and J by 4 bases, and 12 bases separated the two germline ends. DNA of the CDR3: TGTGCCAGCAGCTTTATACGGGGGGGCACTGAAGCTTTCTTT. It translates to CASSFIRGGTEAFF.

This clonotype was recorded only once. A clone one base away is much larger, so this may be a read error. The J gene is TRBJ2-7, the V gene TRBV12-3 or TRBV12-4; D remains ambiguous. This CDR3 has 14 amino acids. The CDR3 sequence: CPSSLGGVSYEQYF. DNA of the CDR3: TGTCCCAGCAGTTTAGGTGGCGTCTCCTACGAGCAGTACTTC.

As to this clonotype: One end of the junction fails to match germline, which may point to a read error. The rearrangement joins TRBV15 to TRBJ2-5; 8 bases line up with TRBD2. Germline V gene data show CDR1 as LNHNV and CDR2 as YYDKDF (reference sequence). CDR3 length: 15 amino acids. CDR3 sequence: CATSRDAGGQENQYF. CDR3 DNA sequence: TGTGCCACCAGCAGAGACGCGGGGGGACAAGAGAACCAGTACTTC.

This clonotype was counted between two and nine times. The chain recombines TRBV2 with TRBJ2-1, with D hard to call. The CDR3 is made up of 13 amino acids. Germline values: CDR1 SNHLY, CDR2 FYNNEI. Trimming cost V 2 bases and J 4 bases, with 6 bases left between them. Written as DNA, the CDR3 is TGTGCCAGCAGTGAATATGTTTACAATGAGCAGTTCTTC. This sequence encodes CASSEYVYNEQFF.

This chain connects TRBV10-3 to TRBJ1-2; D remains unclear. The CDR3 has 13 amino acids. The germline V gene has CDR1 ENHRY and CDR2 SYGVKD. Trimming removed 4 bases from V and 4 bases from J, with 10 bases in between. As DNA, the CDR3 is TGTGCCATCAGTGGTAACAGCCTCTATGGCTACACCTTC. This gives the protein CAISGNSLYGYTF.

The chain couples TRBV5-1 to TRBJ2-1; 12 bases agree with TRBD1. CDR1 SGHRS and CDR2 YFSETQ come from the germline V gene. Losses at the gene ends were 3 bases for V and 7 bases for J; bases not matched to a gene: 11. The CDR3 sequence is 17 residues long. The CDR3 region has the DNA TGCGCCAGCAGCTCATTACCGGGACAGGGGGCGGGTAATGAGCAGTTCTTC. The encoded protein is CASSSLPGQGAGNEQFF. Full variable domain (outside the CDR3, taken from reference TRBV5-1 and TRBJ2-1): KAGVTQTPRYLIKTRGQQVTLSCSPISGHRSVSWYQQTPGQGLQFLFEYFSETQRNKGNFPGRFSGRQFSNSRSEMNVSTLELGDSALYLCASSSLPGQGAGNEQFFGPGTRLTVL.

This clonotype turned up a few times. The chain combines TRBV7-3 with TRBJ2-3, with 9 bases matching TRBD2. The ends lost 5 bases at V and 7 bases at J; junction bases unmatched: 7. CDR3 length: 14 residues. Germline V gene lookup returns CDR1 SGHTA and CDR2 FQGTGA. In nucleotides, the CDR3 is TGTGCCAGCAGCCCTAGCGGGGAAAGGAATACGCAGTATTTT. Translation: CASSPSGERNTQYF.

CDR3 region: CASSQDGGGDYGYTF. In nucleotides, the CDR3 is TGTGCCAGCAGCCAAGATGGGGGAGGCGACTATGGCTACACCTTC. The chain carries TRBV4-2 and TRBJ1-2, with D perhaps TRBD1 (5 bases). Germline lookup yields CDR1 LGHNA and CDR2 YNFKEQ. The CDR3 loop spans 15 amino acids. Trimming left V 0 bases short and J 3 bases short, with 11 bases between.